This T cell receptor (beta chain) was sequenced in a study of long-term antiretroviral therapy in people with HIV. Study conclusions and caveats: Clones with expansion before ART led the repertoire at all time points. The range of CDR3 lengths in HIV repertoires proved narrower than that found in controls.

Survey-level resolution applied to immunoSEQ assay v3.0. Per-sample sequencing targets were about 40,000-55,000 T-cell genomes. Sequencing used immunoSEQ multiplex PCR; TCRdb keeps in-frame clones, though not all of them. This table holds about 30,000 clones, approximately 85% found once. Concerning this clone itself: The antigen is unknown.

Germline V gene lookup returns CDR1 SGHRS and CDR2 YFSETQ. Trimming stripped 4 bases from V and 0 bases from J, with 8 bases between. The CDR3 runs 14 residues. Per individual, the PBMC samples numbered at least one pre-ART and at least two post-ART. V gene TRBV5-1 combines with J gene TRBJ2-1; the D gene is possibly TRBD2 (6 bases). Specimen: unsorted PBMCs, collected 3 years after starting antiretroviral therapy. The TCR sequence derives from a man aged 40-49 years with HIV. Here the CDR3 DNA reads TGCGCCAGCAGCCTCGGGAGCTCCTACAATGAGCAGTTCTTC. This translates into CASSLGSSYNEQFF.